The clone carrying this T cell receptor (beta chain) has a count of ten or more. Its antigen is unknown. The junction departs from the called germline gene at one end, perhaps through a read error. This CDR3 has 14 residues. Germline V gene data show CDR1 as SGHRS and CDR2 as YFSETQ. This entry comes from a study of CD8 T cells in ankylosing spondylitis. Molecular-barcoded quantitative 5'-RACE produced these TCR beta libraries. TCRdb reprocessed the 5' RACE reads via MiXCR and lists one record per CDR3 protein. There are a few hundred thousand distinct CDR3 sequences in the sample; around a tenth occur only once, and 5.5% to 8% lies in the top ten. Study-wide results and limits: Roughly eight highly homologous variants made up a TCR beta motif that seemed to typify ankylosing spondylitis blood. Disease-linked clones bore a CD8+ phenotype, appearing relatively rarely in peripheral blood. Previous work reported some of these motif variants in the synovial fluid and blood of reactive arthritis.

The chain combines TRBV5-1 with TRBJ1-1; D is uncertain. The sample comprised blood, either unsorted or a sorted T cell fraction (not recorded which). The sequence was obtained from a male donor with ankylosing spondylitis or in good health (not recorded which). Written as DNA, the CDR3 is TGTGCCAGCAGCTCCGGGCAGATGAACACTGAAGCTTTCTTT. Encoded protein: CASSSGQMNTEAFF.